The 25 T cell receptor beta chains in this list originate from one sample, sequenced in a study of T-cell memory formation after mild COVID-19. Each CDR3 protein gets one entry after TCRdb re-called the 5' RACE reads with MiXCR. The table has about 150,000 distinct CDR3 sequences, 5.5% to 7% seen once. Sequenced sample: PBMCs or a T cell subset sorted from them (not recorded which). The origin of the receptors is an adult woman who had mild COVID-19 (a few samples of this study predate the infection). Cell type and time point are not known.

The table lists this clonotype with many counts. The V call is TRBV9, the J call TRBJ2-5; 11 bases are shared with TRBD1. This CDR3 is 17 amino acids long. Trimming took 0 bases from V and 4 from J; bases not matched to a gene: 8. CDR1 is SGDLS, CDR2 YYNGEE, per germline. CDR3 region: CASSVVPTGQGAETQYF. Written as DNA, the CDR3 is TGTGCCAGCAGCGTAGTCCCAACAGGACAGGGGGCAGAGACCCAGTACTTC.

There are many counts of this clonotype. The V and J genes are TRBV12-3 or TRBV12-4 and TRBJ2-7; D perhaps matches TRBD2 (6 bases). V dropped 1 base and J dropped 5 bases, with 9 bases sitting between them. The CDR3 loop spans 13 amino acids. CDR3: CASSLVGGNEQYF. The DNA of the CDR3 is TGTGCCAGCAGTTTAGTTGGGGGGAACGAGCAGTACTTC.

This clonotype was picked up many times. The V and J genes are TRBV7-9 and TRBJ2-1; no reliable D call. Per germline, CDR1 SEHNR and CDR2 FQNEAQ (reference sequence). V was trimmed by 5 bases and J by 8 bases, leaving 10 bases between them. The CDR3 consists of 12 residues. In DNA form, the CDR3 reads TGTGCCAGCAGCCGTGACAAGGATGAGCAGTTCTTC. It encodes CASSRDKDEQFF.

This clonotype was seen more than once but under ten times. The chain is built from TRBV9 and TRBJ2-2; D is uncertain. In germline, CDR1 is SGDLS, CDR2 YYNGEE. CDR3 length equals 12 residues. The V gene lost 3 bases and the J gene lost 7 bases, with 7 bases spanning the gap. The CDR3: CASSGMGGELFF. In DNA form, the CDR3 reads TGTGCCAGCAGCGGGATGGGCGGGGAGCTGTTTTTT.

This clonotype was counted ten times or more. The chain employs TRBV6-2 or TRBV6-3 and TRBJ1-5, with D maybe TRBD1 (6 bases). The CDR3 spans 16 residues. Trimming stripped 5 bases from V and 7 bases from J, with 21 bases between. Germline values: CDR1 MNHEY, CDR2 SVGEGT. CDR3 sequence: CASSLPGTLGIQPQHF. DNA of the CDR3: TGTGCCAGCAGTCTACCCGGGACATTAGGAATCCAGCCCCAGCATTTT.

A few counts support this clonotype. For the CDR3, the DNA is TGTGCCACCAGTGATAGTCAGGCGTTCCCGCCGGAGCTGTTTTTT. Amino acid sequence: CATSDSQAFPPELFF. The chain is built from TRBV24-1 and TRBJ2-2; no reliable D call. Trimming took off 3 bases at V and 10 bases at J, with 17 bases between the two ends. The germline CDR1 and CDR2 sequences are KGHDR and SFDVKD. The CDR3 covers 15 residues.

This clonotype turned up a few times. This chain uses TRBV7-9 with TRBJ1-5; D is perhaps TRBD1 (6 bases). Germline CDR1 SEHNR, CDR2 FQNEAQ (reference sequence). The length of the CDR3 is 17 residues. V shed 1 base and J shed 0 bases, with 13 bases lying between them. As DNA, the CDR3 is TGTGCCAGCAGCTTAGGTCGGACAGTCGCTAGCAATCAGCCCCAGCATTTT. It encodes CASSLGRTVASNQPQHF.

This clonotype was detected many times. The CDR3: CSVARDPNSPLHF. As DNA, the CDR3 is TGCAGCGTTGCAAGGGACCCGAATTCACCCCTCCACTTT. The chain uses TRBV29-1 and TRBJ1-6; maybe TRBD1 (5 bases). CDR3 length equals 13 residues. Germline-derived CDR1 and CDR2 are SQVTM and ANQGSEA. Trimming took 4 bases from V and 7 from J, leaving 11 bases between them.

This clonotype has a handful of counts. This chain uses TRBV5-1 with TRBJ1-2, with TRBD1 matching 12 bases. Germline V lookup: CDR1 SGHRS, CDR2 YFSETQ. V was pared by 4 bases and J by 5 bases, with 6 bases of the junction left unmatched. The CDR3 extends over 15 amino acids. The CDR3 is CASSPGQGAWYGYTF. The DNA of the CDR3 is TGCGCCAGCAGCCCGGGACAGGGGGCCTGGTATGGCTACACCTTC.

The table lists this clonotype with a few counts. The chain combines TRBV2 with TRBJ2-3; D gene uncertain. This CDR3 has 16 residues. Trimming stripped 8 bases from V and 6 bases from J, with 24 bases between. Germline values: CDR1 SNHLY, CDR2 FYNNEI. CDR3 loop: CASHPGPASRWDTQYF. CDR3 bases: TGTGCCAGCCACCCCGGACCGGCGTCGAGGTGGGATACGCAGTATTTT.

This clonotype was detected ten times or more. Mismatch with germline at one junction end may stem from a read error. The chain has TRBV6-2 or TRBV6-3 and TRBJ2-2, with TRBD1 matching over 7 bases. The germline V gene encodes CDR1 MNHEY and CDR2 SVGEGT. This CDR3 comprises 14 residues. For the CDR3, the DNA is TGTGCCAGCAGTTACTCAGGGGGCGGTCTCCCCGTCGTTTTT. This sequence encodes CASSYSGGGLPVVF.

The gene calls are TRBV2 and TRBJ2-7; 10 bases fit TRBD2. The germline CDR1 and CDR2 sequences are SNHLY and FYNNEI. The CDR3 loop spans 14 amino acids. The V segment lost 6 bases and the J segment 3 bases; nucleotides outside the gene matches: 5. As DNA, the CDR3 is TGTGCCAGCAGGGCTTCTAGCGGGGGCTACGAGCAGTACTTC. Its translation: CASRASSGGYEQYF.

This clonotype has at least ten counts. V gene TRBV5-1 combines with J gene TRBJ2-6, with TRBD1 as a possible D gene (5 bases). CDR3 length: 16 residues. Deletions cut 0 bases from V and 0 bases from J, with 7 bases between. Germline CDR1 reads SGHRS; CDR2 reads YFSETQ. The CDR3 spells CASSLDRLSGANVLTF. The CDR3 bases are TGCGCCAGCAGCTTGGACAGGCTCTCTGGGGCCAACGTCCTGACTTTC.

In its sample, this clonotype was seen many times. The chain employs TRBV29-1 and TRBJ1-1; D unresolved. The V and J ends lost 2 bases and 5 bases respectively, with 15 bases between them. CDR1 SQVTM and CDR2 ANQGSEA come from the germline V gene. The CDR3 has 14 amino acids. In DNA form, the CDR3 reads TGCAGCGTTGAACCGCCCGCGAGGAAGACTGAAGCTTTCTTT. The encoded protein is CSVEPPARKTEAFF. The entire variable domain, with the rest obtained from reference TRBV29-1 and TRBJ1-1, is as follows: SAVISQKPSRDICQRGTSLTIQCQVDSQVTMMFWYRQQPGQSLTLIATANQGSEATYESGFVIDKFPISRPNLTFSTLTVSNMSPEDSSIYLCSVEPPARKTEAFFGQGTRLTVV.

The CDR3 protein is CSAEKTLGVTSTEQFF. The CDR3 DNA sequence: TGCAGTGCTGAGAAAACACTGGGGGTGACCTCCACTGAGCAGTTCTTC. The chain couples TRBV20-1 to TRBJ2-1; perhaps D is TRBD1 or TRBD2 (5 bases each). There are 16 residues in the CDR3. Looked up from germline, CDR1 is DFQATT and CDR2 is SNEGSKA (reference sequence). Trimming shortened V by 5 bases and J by 9 bases, and 26 bases separated the two germline ends.

Many counts were recorded for this clonotype. The chain combines TRBV21-1 with TRBJ2-1; TRBD2 was called by the table and not checked on the DNA. TRBV21-1 is a recognized pseudogene. This CDR3 is built from 14 residues. CDR3 DNA sequence: TGTGCCAGCGGCCCTAGCGGACCTGACAATGAGCAGTTCTTC. This encodes CASGPSGPDNEQFF.

In this sample, this clonotype turned up many times. This rearrangement joins TRBV4-2 to TRBJ2-5; 12 nucleotides agree with TRBD2. Germline lookup yields CDR1 LGHNA and CDR2 YNFKEQ. The CDR3 sequence is 16 residues long. With 1 base clipped from V and 6 bases from J, the junction kept 6 bases outside the gene matches. Here the CDR3 reads CASSQGLAGGPQTQYF. The CDR3 DNA reads as TGTGCCAGCAGCCAAGGGCTAGCGGGAGGGCCGCAGACCCAGTACTTC.

This clonotype has more than one count but fewer than ten. This sequence joins TRBV15 and TRBJ2-1, with 7 bases matching TRBD2. Germline trimming cut 2 bases from V and 5 bases from J; bases unmatched to any gene: 9. The V gene's germline CDR1 is LNHNV and CDR2 YYDKDF (reference sequence). The CDR3 contains 16 residues. As DNA, the CDR3 is TGTGCCACCAGCAGATTGGGGGGGAGCCTAAACAATGAGCAGTTCTTC. Translated: CATSRLGGSLNNEQFF.

The gene calls are TRBV18 and TRBJ1-1, with a weak D call TRBD1 (5 bases). With 5 bases removed from V and 6 bases from J, the gap between germline ends came to 16 bases. This CDR3 contains 14 residues. Per the germline V gene, CDR1 is KGHSH and CDR2 is LQKENI. CDR3 residues: CASSVGRDTPEAFF. The CDR3 region has the DNA TGTGCCAGCTCAGTTGGCAGGGATACGCCTGAAGCTTTCTTT.

V and J are TRBV5-1 and TRBJ2-1; TRBD2 matches at 7 bases. V was clipped by 0 bases and J by 14 bases; unmatched bases: 8. CDR1 and CDR2 (germline): SGHRS, YFSETQ. This CDR3 is built from 13 residues. CDR3: CASSLESSGREFF. The DNA of the CDR3 is TGCGCCAGCAGCTTGGAATCCTCGGGGAGGGAGTTCTTC. Using reference TRBV5-1 and TRBJ2-1 for the parts outside the CDR3, the full variable domain is KAGVTQTPRYLIKTRGQQVTLSCSPISGHRSVSWYQQTPGQGLQFLFEYFSETQRNKGNFPGRFSGRQFSNSRSEMNVSTLELGDSALYLCASSLESSGREFFGPGTRLTVL.

This clonotype appeared a few times. The chain employs TRBV12-3 or TRBV12-4 and TRBJ1-1; D may be TRBD1 (6 bases). The CDR3 totals 14 residues. V lost 6 bases to trimming and J lost 2 bases, with 13 bases between them. The CDR3 loop is CASSRGGRNTEAFF. The DNA for the CDR3 is TGTGCCAGCAGCCGAGGGGGGAGAAACACTGAAGCTTTCTTT.

This clonotype was seen more than once but under ten times. CDR3 residues: CASSSTGWVFTDTQYF. In DNA, the CDR3 is TGTGCCAGCTCCTCGACAGGATGGGTTTTCACAGATACGCAGTATTTT. This rearrangement joins TRBV9 to TRBJ2-3; TRBD1 might be the D (6 bases). V dropped 7 bases and J dropped 2 bases, with 20 bases sitting between them. The germline gives CDR1 SGDLS, CDR2 YYNGEE. There are 16 residues in the CDR3.

This clonotype was found a few times. The DNA of the CDR3 is TGCAGTGCCCCCTGGGGGGGGGGCGCGGAATATAGCAATCAGCCCCAGCATTTT. This sequence encodes CSAPWGGGAEYSNQPQHF. The chain couples TRBV20-1 to TRBJ1-5; perhaps TRBD1 as D (6 bases). V was pared by 6 bases and J by 0 bases, with 24 bases between. The germline gives CDR1 DFQATT, CDR2 SNEGSKA (reference sequence). The CDR3 is 18 residues long.

The chain is built from TRBV12-3 or TRBV12-4 and TRBJ2-2; D not certain. This CDR3 contains 12 residues. The V end was cut by 7 bases, the J end by 3 bases, with 6 bases between. CDR3 sequence: CASKIHTGELFF. The CDR3 DNA is TGTGCCAGCAAGATCCACACCGGGGAGCTGTTTTTT.

This clonotype came up many times. In DNA, the CDR3 is TGCGCCAGCAGCCAAAAGATCGCAGCGGGGGGTTTGTCTAGCACAGATACGCAGTATTTT. Translation: CASSQKIAAGGLSSTDTQYF. The chain joins TRBV4-1 to TRBJ2-3, with 9 bases lining up with TRBD2. Germline V gene sequence: CDR1 MGHRA, CDR2 YSYEKL. V shed 2 bases, J shed 0 bases, and the junction held 15 bases outside the gene matches. CDR3 length equals 20 residues.